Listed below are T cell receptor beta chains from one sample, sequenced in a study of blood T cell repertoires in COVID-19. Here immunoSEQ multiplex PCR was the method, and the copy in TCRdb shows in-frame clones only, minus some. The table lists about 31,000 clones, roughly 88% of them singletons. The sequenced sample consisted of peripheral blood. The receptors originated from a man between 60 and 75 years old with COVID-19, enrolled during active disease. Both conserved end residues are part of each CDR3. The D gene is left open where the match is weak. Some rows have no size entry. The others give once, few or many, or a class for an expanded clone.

CDR3 protein: CASSSEGANTGELFF
CDR3 DNA: TGTGCCAGCAGCTCTGAAGGGGCGAACACCGGGGAGCTGTTTTTT
D gene: .
CDR3 length: 15
J gene: TRBJ2-2
V gene: TRBV9
clone size: .

CDR3 protein: CSVQGRRENTEAFF
CDR3 DNA: TGCAGCGTCCAAGGGAGACGGGAGAACACTGAAGCTTTCTTT
D gene: .
CDR3 length: 14
J gene: TRBJ1-1
V gene: TRBV29-1
clone size: .

CDR3 protein: CASSLRTSGEFSGANVLTF
CDR3 DNA: TGTGCCAGCAGCTTACGGACTAGCGGGGAGTTCTCTGGGGCCAACGTCCTGACTTTC
D gene: TRBD2
CDR3 length: 19
J gene: TRBJ2-6
V gene: TRBV7-6
clone size: .

CDR3 protein: CASTPTGSYEQYF
CDR3 DNA: TGTGCCAGCACCCCGACAGGGTCCTACGAGCAGTACTTC
D gene: TRBD1
CDR3 length: 13
J gene: TRBJ2-7
V gene: TRBV6-6
clone size: few

CDR3 protein: CASSQRDFYEQYF
CDR3 DNA: TGTGCCAGCAGCCAGAGGGACTTCTACGAGCAGTACTTC
D gene: .
CDR3 length: 13
J gene: TRBJ2-7
V gene: TRBV7-9
clone size: .

CDR3 protein: CASSPGGRDRGFGYTF
CDR3 DNA: TGTGCCAGCAGCCCCGGTGGACGGGACAGGGGCTTTGGTTACACCTTC
D gene: TRBD1
CDR3 length: 16
J gene: TRBJ1-2
V gene: TRBV27
clone size: .

CDR3 protein: CASSLLGTGHEQYF
CDR3 DNA: TGTGCCAGCAGTCTCCTAGGGACAGGGCACGAGCAGTACTTC
D gene: TRBD1
CDR3 length: 14
J gene: TRBJ2-7
V gene: TRBV28
clone size: .

CDR3 protein: CASTRETIDNSPLHF
CDR3 DNA: TGTGCCAGCACCCGGGAGACAATTGATAATTCACCCCTCCACTTT
D gene: .
CDR3 length: 15
J gene: TRBJ1-6
V gene: TRBV7-2
clone size: .

CDR3 protein: CASGSGRVVQYF
CDR3 DNA: TGTGCCAGTGGTAGCGGGAGGGTTGTGCAGTACTTC
D gene: TRBD2
CDR3 length: 12
J gene: TRBJ2-7
V gene: TRBV27
clone size: .

CDR3 protein: CASSLRRGQGENTIYF
CDR3 DNA: TGTGCCAGCAGCTTACGTCGGGGACAGGGGGAGAACACCATATATTTT
D gene: TRBD1
CDR3 length: 16
J gene: TRBJ1-3
V gene: TRBV11-2
clone size: .

CDR3 protein: CASSDRGSGYTF
CDR3 DNA: TGTGCCAGCAGTGACAGGGGCTCTGGCTACACCTTC
D gene: TRBD1
CDR3 length: 12
J gene: TRBJ1-2
V gene: TRBV27
clone size: few

CDR3 protein: CASSELLFYEQYF
CDR3 DNA: TGTGCCAGCAGTGAATTGCTATTTTACGAGCAGTACTTC
D gene: .
CDR3 length: 13
J gene: TRBJ2-7
V gene: TRBV6-1
clone size: .

CDR3 protein: CSVGTSGSYNEQFF
CDR3 DNA: TGCAGCGTTGGAACTAGCGGTTCCTACAATGAGCAGTTCTTC
D gene: TRBD2
CDR3 length: 14
J gene: TRBJ2-1
V gene: TRBV29-1
clone size: .

CDR3 protein: CASSKQGGNSPLHF
CDR3 DNA: TGTGCCAGCAGCAAACAGGGGGGGAATTCACCCCTCCACTTT
D gene: TRBD1
CDR3 length: 14
J gene: TRBJ1-6
V gene: TRBV6-5
clone size: .

CDR3 protein: CASSAQGLAGGYEQFF
CDR3 DNA: TGTGCCAGCAGTGCACAGGGACTAGCGGGCGGGTATGAGCAGTTCTTC
D gene: TRBD2
CDR3 length: 16
J gene: TRBJ2-1
V gene: TRBV27
clone size: .

CDR3 protein: CASSLTVISGGYTGELFF
CDR3 DNA: TGTGCCAGCAGCTTGACGGTGATATCTGGCGGGTACACCGGGGAGCTGTTTTTT
D gene: .
CDR3 length: 18
J gene: TRBJ2-2
V gene: TRBV7-6
clone size: .

CDR3 protein: CASSPEQGATGELFF
CDR3 DNA: TGTGCCAGCTCACCAGAACAGGGGGCTACCGGGGAGCTGTTTTTT
D gene: TRBD1
CDR3 length: 15
J gene: TRBJ2-2
V gene: TRBV18
clone size: .

CDR3 protein: CASLHTQEAGELFF
CDR3 DNA: TGTGCCAGCCTTCATACCCAGGAAGCCGGGGAGCTGTTTTTT
D gene: .
CDR3 length: 14
J gene: TRBJ2-2
V gene: TRBV18
clone size: once

CDR3 protein: CASSTTTVPGGEKLFF
CDR3 DNA: TGTGCCAGCAGTACCACGACAGTCCCCGGGGGTGAAAAACTGTTTTTT
D gene: .
CDR3 length: 16
J gene: TRBJ1-4
V gene: TRBV27
clone size: .

CDR3 protein: CASSSRDTAFF
CDR3 DNA: TGTGCCAGCAGCTCCCGGGACACGGCGTTTTTT
D gene: .
CDR3 length: 11
J gene: TRBJ2-2
V gene: TRBV11-2
clone size: few

CDR3 protein: CASSQDVGDRVAEAFF
CDR3 DNA: TGTGCCAGCAGCCAAGATGTCGGGGACAGGGTAGCTGAAGCTTTCTTT
D gene: TRBD1
CDR3 length: 16
J gene: TRBJ1-1
V gene: TRBV3-1/TRBV3-2
clone size: few

CDR3 protein: CASSAPSGETNEKLFF
CDR3 DNA: TGTGCCAGCAGTGCACCATCAGGGGAAACTAATGAAAAACTGTTTTTT
D gene: .
CDR3 length: 16
J gene: TRBJ1-4
V gene: TRBV28
clone size: once

CDR3 protein: CASSESGQGASNTEAFF
CDR3 DNA: TGTGCCAGCAGTGAATCGGGACAGGGGGCCTCTAACACTGAAGCTTTCTTT
D gene: TRBD1
CDR3 length: 17
J gene: TRBJ1-1
V gene: TRBV2
clone size: .

CDR3 protein: CASSYMEGRAEAFF
CDR3 DNA: TGTGCCAGCAGTTATATGGAGGGACGGGCTGAAGCTTTCTTT
D gene: .
CDR3 length: 14
J gene: TRBJ1-1
V gene: TRBV6-6
clone size: once

CDR3 protein: CASSFNRVNEQFF
CDR3 DNA: TGTGCCAGCAGCTTTAACAGGGTGAATGAGCAGTTCTTC
D gene: .
CDR3 length: 13
J gene: TRBJ2-1
V gene: TRBV11-2
clone size: .